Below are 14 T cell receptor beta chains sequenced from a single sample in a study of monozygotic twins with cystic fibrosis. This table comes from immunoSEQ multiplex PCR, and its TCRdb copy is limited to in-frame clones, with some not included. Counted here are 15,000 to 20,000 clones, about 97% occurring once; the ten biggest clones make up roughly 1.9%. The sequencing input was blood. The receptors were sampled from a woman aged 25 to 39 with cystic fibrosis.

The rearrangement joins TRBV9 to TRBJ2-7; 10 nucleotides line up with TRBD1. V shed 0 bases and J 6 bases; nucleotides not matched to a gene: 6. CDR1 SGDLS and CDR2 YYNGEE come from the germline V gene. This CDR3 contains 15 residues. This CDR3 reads CASSVGRTGGSEQYF. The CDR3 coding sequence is TGTGCCAGCAGCGTAGGCCGGACAGGGGGGTCCGAGCAGTACTTC. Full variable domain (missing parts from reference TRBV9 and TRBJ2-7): DSGVTQTPKHLITATGQRVTLRCSPRSGDLSVYWYQQSLDQGLQFLIQYYNGEERAKGNILERFSAQQFPDLHSELNLSSLELGDSALYFCASSVGRTGGSEQYFGPGTRLTVT.

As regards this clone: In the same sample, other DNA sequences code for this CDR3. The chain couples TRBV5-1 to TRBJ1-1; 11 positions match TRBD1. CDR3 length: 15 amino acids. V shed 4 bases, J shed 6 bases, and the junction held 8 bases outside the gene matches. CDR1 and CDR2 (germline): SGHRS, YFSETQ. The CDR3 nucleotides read TGCGCCAGCAGCCTAAAGGGACAGGGGGGCTCTGAAGCTTTCTTT. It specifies CASSLKGQGGSEAFF. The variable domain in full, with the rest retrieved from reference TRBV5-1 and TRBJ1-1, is KAGVTQTPRYLIKTRGQQVTLSCSPISGHRSVSWYQQTPGQGLQFLFEYFSETQRNKGNFPGRFSGRQFSNSRSEMNVSTLELGDSALYLCASSLKGQGGSEAFFGQGTRLTVV.

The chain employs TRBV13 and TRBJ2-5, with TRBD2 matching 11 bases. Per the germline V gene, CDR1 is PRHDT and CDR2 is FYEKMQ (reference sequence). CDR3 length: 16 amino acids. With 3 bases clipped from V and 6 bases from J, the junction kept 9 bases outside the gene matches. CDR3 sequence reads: CASSLEASGGQKTQYF. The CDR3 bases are TGTGCCAGCAGCTTGGAGGCTAGCGGGGGGCAGAAGACCCAGTACTTC.

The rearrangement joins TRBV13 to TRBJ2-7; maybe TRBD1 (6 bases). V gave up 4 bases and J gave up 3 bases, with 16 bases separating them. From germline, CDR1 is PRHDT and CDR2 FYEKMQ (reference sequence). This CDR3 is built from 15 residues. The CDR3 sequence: CASSSTRQGLYEQYF. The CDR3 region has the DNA TGTGCCAGCAGCTCAACCCGGCAGGGGCTCTACGAGCAGTACTTC.

The CDR3 DNA follows: TGTGCCAGCATGGACACTGAAGCTTTCTTT. Amino acid sequence: CASMDTEAFF. The V call is TRBV6-1, the J call TRBJ1-1; no clear D gene. The CDR3 runs to 10 residues. Per germline, CDR1 MNHNS and CDR2 SASEGT. Trimming stripped 7 bases from V and 3 bases from J, with 3 bases between.

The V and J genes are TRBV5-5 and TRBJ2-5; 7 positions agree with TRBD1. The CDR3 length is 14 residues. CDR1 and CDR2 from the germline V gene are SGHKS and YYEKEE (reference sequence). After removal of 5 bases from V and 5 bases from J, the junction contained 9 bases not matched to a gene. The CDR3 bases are TGTGCCAGCAGGCCTAGACAGGGTGAGGAGACCCAGTACTTC. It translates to CASRPRQGEETQYF.

CDR3 amino acids: CASSRDRVYYGYTF. In DNA, the CDR3 is TGTGCCAGTAGTCGGGACAGGGTCTACTATGGCTACACCTTC. This chain uses TRBV19 with TRBJ1-2, with 9 bases that match TRBD1. The ends lost 5 bases at V and 3 bases at J; junction bases unmatched: 4. This CDR3 comprises 14 residues. Germline V gene data show CDR1 as LNHDA and CDR2 as SQIVND (reference sequence). Based on the CDR3 plus reference TRBV19 and TRBJ1-2, the full variable domain is DGGITQSPKYLFRKEGQNVTLSCEQNLNHDAMYWYRQDPGQGLRLIYYSQIVNDFQKGDIAEGYSVSREKKESFPLTVTSAQKNPTAFYLCASSRDRVYYGYTFGSGTRLTVV.

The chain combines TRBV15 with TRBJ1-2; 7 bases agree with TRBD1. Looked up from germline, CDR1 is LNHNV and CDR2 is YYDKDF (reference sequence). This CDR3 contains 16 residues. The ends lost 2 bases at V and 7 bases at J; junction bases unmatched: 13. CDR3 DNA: TGTGCCACCAGCAGAACTATTCAGGGGGGCGATGCTGGCTACACCTTC. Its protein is CATSRTIQGGDAGYTF. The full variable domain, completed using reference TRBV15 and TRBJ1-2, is DAMVIQNPRYQVTQFGKPVTLSCSQTLNHNVMYWYQQKSSQAPKLLFHYYDKDFNNEADTPDNFQSRRPNTSFCFLDIRSPGLGDTAMYLCATSRTIQGGDAGYTFGSGTRLTVV.

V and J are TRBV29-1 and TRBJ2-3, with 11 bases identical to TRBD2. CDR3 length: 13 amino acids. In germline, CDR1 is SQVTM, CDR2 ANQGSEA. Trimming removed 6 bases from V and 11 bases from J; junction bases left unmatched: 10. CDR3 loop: CSVTALAGVQQYF. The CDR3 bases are TGCAGCGTCACAGCACTAGCGGGGGTTCAGCAGTATTTT.

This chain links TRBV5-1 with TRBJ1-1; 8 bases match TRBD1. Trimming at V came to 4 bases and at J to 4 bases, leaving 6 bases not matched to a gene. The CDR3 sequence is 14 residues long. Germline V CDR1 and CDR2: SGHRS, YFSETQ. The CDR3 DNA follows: TGCGCCAGCAGCCAGGGGGCTGGTGGCACTGAAGCTTTCTTT. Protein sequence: CASSQGAGGTEAFF.

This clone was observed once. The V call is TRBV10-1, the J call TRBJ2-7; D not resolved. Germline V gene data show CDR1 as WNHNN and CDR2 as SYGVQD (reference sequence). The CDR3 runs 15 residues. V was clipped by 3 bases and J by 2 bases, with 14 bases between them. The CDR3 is CASSDSRLGPYEQYF. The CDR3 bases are TGCGCCAGCAGTGATTCTCGGTTGGGTCCCTACGAGCAGTACTTC.

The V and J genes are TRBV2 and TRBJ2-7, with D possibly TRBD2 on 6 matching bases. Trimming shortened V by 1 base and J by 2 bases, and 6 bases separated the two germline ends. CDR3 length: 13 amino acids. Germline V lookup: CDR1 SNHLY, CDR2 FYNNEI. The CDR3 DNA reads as TGTGCCAGCAGTGAAGGGGGGGCCTACGAGCAGTACTTC. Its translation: CASSEGGAYEQYF.

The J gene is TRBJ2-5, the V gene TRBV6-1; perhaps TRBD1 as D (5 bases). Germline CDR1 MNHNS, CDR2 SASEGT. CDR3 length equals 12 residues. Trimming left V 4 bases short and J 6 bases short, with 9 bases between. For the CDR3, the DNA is TGTGCCAGCAGTGCAACAGGACAGACCCAGTACTTC. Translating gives CASSATGQTQYF.

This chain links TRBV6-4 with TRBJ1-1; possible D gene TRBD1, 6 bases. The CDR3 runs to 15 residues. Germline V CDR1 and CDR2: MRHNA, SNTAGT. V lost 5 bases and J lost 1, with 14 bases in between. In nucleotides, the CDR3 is TGTGCCAGCAGTCGCGAGGGGGGGGAGAACACTGAAGCTTTCTTT. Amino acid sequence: CASSREGGENTEAFF.